These 20 T cell receptor beta chains were sequenced from one sample in a study of OX40 agonist ivuxolimab in advanced cancers. The repertoire was sequenced with immunoSEQ multiplex PCR; TCRdb's copy has only in-frame clones and lacks some. Altogether tens of thousands of clones are present, about 88% being singletons, with the ten largest covering roughly 10%. This specimen consisted of CD4+ or CD8+ T cells sorted from blood, obtained in a trial of the OX40 agonist ivuxolimab. Source of these receptors: an adult with an advanced solid tumor such as melanoma, head and neck, liver or kidney cancer.

This chain links TRBV9 with TRBJ2-1, with TRBD1 matching 10 bases. The CDR3 runs 19 residues. Germline V CDR1 and CDR2: SGDLS, YYNGEE. Trimming at V came to 3 bases and at J to 0 bases, leaving 12 bases not matched to a gene. The CDR3 protein is CASSARDRGSPISYNEQFF. For the CDR3, the DNA is TGTGCCAGCAGCGCCCGGGACAGGGGCTCCCCCATCTCCTACAATGAGCAGTTCTTC.

The genes are TRBV5-5 and TRBJ1-4, with D possibly TRBD1 on 5 matching bases. Trimming cost V 6 bases and J 4 bases, with 13 bases left between them. This CDR3 is built from 14 residues. Germline V gene data show CDR1 as SGHKS and CDR2 as YYEKEE (reference sequence). CDR3 amino acids: CASMGTGFNEKLFF. CDR3 nucleotide sequence: TGTGCCAGCATGGGGACGGGATTTAATGAAAAACTGTTTTTT.

This rearrangement joins TRBV20-1 to TRBJ2-7; no reliable D call. Trimming pared 4 bases from V and 4 bases from J, leaving 8 bases between. Germline values: CDR1 DFQATT, CDR2 SNEGSKA (reference sequence). The CDR3 consists of 11 residues. CDR3 nucleotides: TGCAGTGCTATAGGGCGGTACGAGCAGTACTTC. Residues: CSAIGRYEQYF.

The rearrangement joins TRBV4-1 to TRBJ1-1; 11 positions match TRBD1. Trimming removed 3 bases from V and 4 bases from J; junction bases left unmatched: 7. The CDR3 extends over 16 amino acids. Germline CDR1 and CDR2: MGHRA and YSYEKL. The CDR3 region has the DNA TGCGCCAGCAGCCAGCACCGGGACAGGGGGGGCACTGAAGCTTTCTTT. Translating gives CASSQHRDRGGTEAFF.

This clone was picked up a small number of times. The V gene is TRBV2, the J gene TRBJ2-5, with D possibly called TRBD1 or TRBD2 (6 bases each). The CDR3 runs 16 residues. Germline V lookup: CDR1 SNHLY, CDR2 FYNNEI. V gave up 1 base and J gave up 2 bases, with 14 bases separating them. The CDR3 is CASSEGLGGLQETQYF. The CDR3 nucleotides are TGTGCCAGCAGTGAAGGATTGGGGGGCTTACAAGAGACCCAGTACTTC.

This clone has only one observation. This chain joins TRBV27 and TRBJ2-7; TRBD2 aligns across 8 bases. The germline CDR1 and CDR2 sequences are MNHEY and SMNVEV (reference sequence). The CDR3 is made up of 13 amino acids. V trimming: 7 bases; J trimming: 1 base; junction bases outside the gene matches: 3. The CDR3 coding sequence is TGTGCCAGCAAACGGGGGGGGTCCTACGAGCAGTACTTC. This sequence encodes CASKRGGSYEQYF.

CDR3 amino acids: CASSHSGGVEQYF. CDR3 DNA sequence: TGCGCCAGCAGCCATTCAGGGGGAGTCGAGCAGTACTTC. The chain employs TRBV4-3 and TRBJ2-7; 7 bases are shared with TRBD1. Germline V gene lookup returns CDR1 LGHNA and CDR2 YSLEER. Trimming cost V 3 bases and J 6 bases; bases outside gene matches: 5. CDR3 length equals 13 residues.

The CDR3 loop reads CASSYENENNYGYTF. For the CDR3, the DNA is TGTGCCAGCAGTTACGAAAATGAGAATAACTATGGCTACACCTTC. V is TRBV6-6 and J is TRBJ1-2, with no clear D. Looked up from germline, CDR1 is MNHNY and CDR2 is SVGAGI (reference sequence). The CDR3 has 15 amino acids. The V end lost 2 bases, the J end lost 1 base, and 11 bases lay between the germline ends.

The rearrangement joins TRBV14 to TRBJ2-7, with D tentatively TRBD2 (5 bases). V was trimmed by 4 bases and J by 4 bases, leaving 17 bases between them. Per germline, CDR1 SGHDN and CDR2 FVKESK. The CDR3 covers 15 residues. CDR3 coding DNA: TGTGCCAGCAGCCCGGGGTTCGGGGATGGGTACGAGCAGTACTTC. Translating gives CASSPGFGDGYEQYF.

V and J are TRBV11-2 and TRBJ2-7; D is unclear. There are 13 residues in the CDR3. Trimming left V 3 bases short and J 3 bases short, with 9 bases between. The V gene's germline CDR1 is SGHAT and CDR2 FQNNGV. CDR3 loop: CASSFVPNYEQYF. CDR3 bases: TGTGCCAGCAGCTTTGTCCCAAACTACGAGCAGTACTTC.

V is TRBV10-3 and J is TRBJ2-1; D unclear. The germline gives CDR1 ENHRY, CDR2 SYGVKD. Trimming removed 2 bases at V and 6 bases at J, with 2 bases between. The CDR3 is 11 residues long. CDR3 amino acids: CAISEPNEQFF. The CDR3 bases are TGTGCCATCAGTGAGCCCAATGAGCAGTTCTTC.

The chain couples TRBV27 to TRBJ2-5; a weak D match, TRBD2 (5 bases). The CDR3 is 15 residues long. V lost 3 bases, J lost 3 bases, and 14 bases lay in between. CDR1 and CDR2 from the germline V gene are MNHEY and SMNVEV (reference sequence). CDR3: CASSFFWGDEETQYF. In DNA form, the CDR3 reads TGTGCCAGCAGTTTTTTCTGGGGAGACGAAGAGACCCAGTACTTC.

The gene calls are TRBV7-2 and TRBJ1-6; tentatively, D is TRBD1 (5 bases). This CDR3 has 16 amino acids. CDR1 is SGHTA and CDR2 is FQGNSA in the germline V gene. V lost 5 bases and J lost 0, with 11 bases in between. The CDR3 DNA follows: TGTGCCAGCAGCGATCCAGGGAGCTCCTATAATTCACCCCTCCACTTT. Its protein product is CASSDPGSSYNSPLHF.

The rearrangement joins TRBV7-8 to TRBJ2-7, with D perhaps TRBD1 (5 bases). This CDR3 is built from 13 residues. Trimming cost V 3 bases and J 4 bases, with 10 bases left between them. Germline V CDR1 and CDR2: SGHVS, FQNEAQ. The CDR3 region is CASSFRQLYEQYF. The CDR3 nucleotides read TGTGCCAGCAGCTTCCGACAGCTATACGAGCAGTACTTC.

V and J are TRBV9 and TRBJ2-1; a weak D match, TRBD2 (6 bases). CDR3 length: 15 amino acids. Trimming took 0 bases from V and 2 from J, leaving 9 bases between them. Germline CDR1 SGDLS, CDR2 YYNGEE. This CDR3 reads CASSVGAGPYNEQFF. In DNA, the CDR3 is TGTGCCAGCAGCGTAGGGGCGGGGCCCTACAATGAGCAGTTCTTC.

The DNA for the CDR3 is TGTGCCAGCAGCGTGGCGGGGGCATTCGCGAGGAATGAGCAGTTCTTC. Its protein is CASSVAGAFARNEQFF. The chain employs TRBV5-4 and TRBJ2-1; D may be TRBD2 (7 bases). V was pared by 4 bases and J by 7 bases, with 21 bases between. Germline CDR1 reads SGHNT; CDR2 reads YYREEE (reference sequence). This CDR3 is built from 16 residues.

The chain recombines TRBV4-3 with TRBJ2-7; 9 bases match TRBD1. CDR1 and CDR2 from the germline V gene are LGHNA and YSLEER. CDR3 length: 16 residues. The ends lost 3 bases at V and 0 bases at J; junction bases unmatched: 6. The CDR3 protein is CASSQDRGWGSYEQYF. The DNA of the CDR3 is TGCGCCAGCAGCCAGGACAGGGGTTGGGGCTCCTACGAGCAGTACTTC.

J is TRBJ2-7 and V is TRBV27, with unresolved D. Trimming left V 3 bases short and J 3 bases short, with 12 bases between. In germline, CDR1 is MNHEY, CDR2 SMNVEV (reference sequence). The CDR3 spans 14 residues. Written as DNA, the CDR3 is TGTGCCAGCAGTTTCCGCCAGACGAACTACGAGCAGTACTTC. It encodes CASSFRQTNYEQYF.

The V gene is TRBV18, the J gene TRBJ1-6; maybe TRBD1 (6 bases). The V gene's germline CDR1 is KGHSH and CDR2 LQKENI. The CDR3 runs 17 residues. V shed 0 bases and J shed 6 bases, with 15 bases lying between them. The CDR3 region is CASSPPPGAILNSPLHF. The CDR3 nucleotides are TGTGCCAGCTCACCACCACCAGGGGCCATTCTTAATTCACCCCTCCACTTT.

This clone was recorded once. This chain uses TRBV10-2 with TRBJ2-2, with 7 bases identical to TRBD2. Germline V lookup: CDR1 WSHSY, CDR2 SAAADI. The CDR3 spans 14 residues. J lost 4 bases, V lost 2 bases, and 1 base had no gene match. CDR3 protein: CASSETSATGELFF. The CDR3 DNA follows: TGCGCCAGCAGTGAGACTAGCGCCACCGGGGAGCTGTTTTTT.